This T cell receptor beta chain originates from a study of beta chain features in type 1 diabetes. Study-level results: Shorter TCRB CDR3s, moderately but significantly so, were found in Type 1 diabetes patients in all four CD4+ subsets. Diminished insertions and augmented deletions at VDJ junctions characterized type 1 diabetes patients.

Losses at the gene ends were 7 bases for V and 1 base for J; bases not matched to a gene: 7. CDR1 ENHRY and CDR2 SYGVKD come from the germline V gene. This CDR3 is built from 14 residues. Heparinised blood was drawn once per donor, averaging about 100 mL. The sequenced template was cDNA made from the entire isolated RNA. The data were produced by immunoSEQ multiplex PCR, yet TCRdb's version contains in-frame clones alone and is incomplete. The sample carries about 150,000 clones, roughly 11% recorded once. In this sample, this clone turned up a few times. Its cognate antigen is unknown. The J gene is TRBJ2-7, the V gene TRBV10-3, with 7 nucleotides matching TRBD1. The specimen sequenced was central memory CD4+ T cells from blood. This sequence originates from a man aged 18 to 30 in good health. DNA for the CDR3: TGTGCCATCAAAGGGACAGTGAATTCCTACGAGCAGTACTTC. It encodes CAIKGTVNSYEQYF.